What follows are 14 T cell receptor beta chains derived from one specimen sequenced in a study of response to subunit inactivated influenza vaccine. TCRdb passed the RT-PCR reads through MiXCR, listing each CDR3 protein once. The table has roughly 700,000 distinct CDR3 sequences, roughly 14% seen once. The source material was PBMCs from blood, sampled about 11 days after vaccination. The receptors derive from a middle-aged man who received an inactivated influenza vaccine.

There are a few counts of this clonotype. The genes are TRBV7-2 and TRBJ2-2; D not certain. The V end lost 1 base, the J end lost 1 base, and 10 bases lay between the germline ends. The CDR3 spans 16 residues. CDR1 and CDR2 from the germline V gene are SGHTA and FQGNSA. In DNA form, the CDR3 reads TGTGCCAGCAGCTTAGTTAGACTCTTGAACACCGGGGAGCTGTTTTTT. This gives the protein CASSLVRLLNTGELFF.

This clonotype was picked up a small number of times. This chain joins TRBV12-3 or TRBV12-4 and TRBJ2-1; TRBD2 agrees at 11 bases. This CDR3 contains 15 residues. After removal of 3 bases from V and 7 bases from J, the junction contained 5 bases not matched to a gene. The CDR3, as DNA: TGTGCCAGCAGTTTCTCGGCTAGCGGGAGGAATGAGCAGTTCTTC. Translated, it gives CASSFSASGRNEQFF.

This chain links TRBV11-3 with TRBJ2-1, with D unclear. Germline CDR1 reads SGHNT; CDR2 reads YENEEA. Trimming removed 4 bases from V and 4 bases from J, with 8 bases in between. The CDR3 length is 13 residues. The DNA of the CDR3 is TGTGCCAGCAGCTCCGATACTTACAATGAGCAGTTCTTC. Its protein is CASSSDTYNEQFF.

This clonotype was counted only a few times. This rearrangement joins TRBV12-3 or TRBV12-4 to TRBJ2-3, with a weak D call TRBD2 (6 bases). The V end was cut by 6 bases, the J end by 0 bases, with 16 bases between. The CDR3 contains 16 residues. The CDR3 spells CASRPGTATSTDTQYF. In DNA form, the CDR3 reads TGTGCCAGCAGGCCAGGGACTGCCACTAGCACAGATACGCAGTATTTT.

This clonotype was seen a few times. The CDR3 nucleotides are TGTGCCAGCAGCCACTCACAGGGATTTGAGCAGTTCTTC. Translated, it gives CASSHSQGFEQFF. The chain uses TRBV3-1 and TRBJ2-1; a weak D match, TRBD1 (6 bases). The CDR3 has 13 amino acids. Germline-derived CDR1 and CDR2 are LGHDT and YNNKEL (reference sequence). The V end lost 3 bases, the J end lost 9 bases, and 12 bases lay between the germline ends.

The J gene is TRBJ1-5, the V gene TRBV6-5; a weak D match, TRBD1 (5 bases). The CDR3 consists of 15 residues. The V gene's germline CDR1 is MNHEY and CDR2 SVGAGI. Trimming pared 2 bases from V and 6 bases from J, leaving 14 bases between. DNA for the CDR3: TGTGCCAGCAGTTACGATGACAGCCGTACTCAGCCCCAGCATTTT. This gives the protein CASSYDDSRTQPQHF.

The chain employs TRBV7-9 and TRBJ2-7; D gene unclear. The ends were cut back, 2 bases at V and 3 bases at J, with 5 bases in the middle. CDR1 and CDR2 from the germline V gene are SEHNR and FQNEAQ (reference sequence). The CDR3 runs to 12 residues. The CDR3 loop is CASSLPYYEQYF. In DNA, the CDR3 is TGTGCCAGCAGCTTACCTTACTACGAGCAGTACTTC.

As regards this clonotype: This sequence may be a read error, since a much larger clone differs from it by one base. V usage is TRBV29-1 and J usage is TRBJ2-1, with D perhaps being TRBD1 or TRBD2 (5 bases each). Germline V CDR1 and CDR2: SQVTM, ANQGSEA. The CDR3 loop spans 15 amino acids. The CDR3 coding sequence is TGCAGCGCCCTAGGTGGGGACGGCTCCTACAATGAGAAGTTCTTC. It codes for CSALGGDGSYNEKFF.

This clonotype has a count of ten or more. This chain connects TRBV12-3 or TRBV12-4 to TRBJ2-3; tentative D call: TRBD2 (6 bases). This CDR3 region has 16 residues. Between the trimmed V and J ends, which lost 7 bases and 4 bases, there was a span of 21 bases. The CDR3 reads CASTLSGGSEADTQYF. The CDR3, as DNA: TGTGCCAGCACCCTCTCTGGGGGGAGTGAGGCAGATACGCAGTATTTT.

This clonotype was detected ten times or more. The chain combines TRBV5-6 with TRBJ1-3; D gene ambiguous. The CDR3 covers 17 residues. Germline V gene data show CDR1 as SGHDT and CDR2 as YYEEEE. Trimming pared 0 bases from V and 2 bases from J, leaving 15 bases between. The CDR3 DNA follows: TGTGCCAGCAGCTTGGGTCTACGTGGCAGGACTGGAAACACCATATATTTT. Its protein is CASSLGLRGRTGNTIYF.

This clonotype was found many times. The V call is TRBV6-1, the J call TRBJ1-6; 7 positions match TRBD1. The CDR3 spans 14 residues. Germline CDR1 MNHNS, CDR2 SASEGT. Trimming removed 6 bases from V and 12 bases from J; junction bases left unmatched: 11. CDR3 in DNA: TGTGCCAGCAGCTTGGACAGGTCCATCGTACCCCTCCACTTT. Encoded protein: CASSLDRSIVPLHF.

This clonotype was counted a few times. The CDR3 nucleotides are TGTGCCAGCAGTTTAAACCCAGGGTATGGCTACACCTTC. This sequence encodes CASSLNPGYGYTF. The J gene is TRBJ1-2, the V gene TRBV12-3 or TRBV12-4, with TRBD1 as a possible D gene (5 bases). The CDR3 extends over 13 amino acids. Trimming pared 2 bases from V and 5 bases from J, leaving 9 bases between.

The chain uses TRBV12-3 or TRBV12-4 and TRBJ1-1; D is possibly TRBD1 (5 bases). The V end lost 1 base, the J end lost 6 bases, and 12 bases lay between the germline ends. The CDR3 covers 14 residues. The CDR3 loop reads CASSLGAGKAEAFF. CDR3 bases: TGTGCCAGCAGTTTAGGGGCAGGGAAGGCTGAAGCTTTCTTT.

The count of this clonotype is one. The CDR3 DNA is TGTGCCAGCAGCCAATCGCCGCCAGGGAATGAAAAACTGTTTTTT. This translates into CASSQSPPGNEKLFF. The chain joins TRBV16 to TRBJ1-4; possibly TRBD1 for D (5 bases). The CDR3 has 15 residues. The germline V gene has CDR1 KGHSY and CDR2 FQNENV. Trimming pared 0 bases from V and 5 bases from J, leaving 10 bases between.